Each of the 19 T cell receptor beta chains below was sequenced from the same sample in a study of blood T cell repertoires in COVID-19. Produced via immunoSEQ multiplex PCR; TCRdb's table is partial and in-frame only. Of 280,000 or so clones listed, more than 70% are singletons. Material: peripheral blood. Every receptor here comes from a woman in her twenties or thirties who had recovered from COVID-19.

The chain links TRBV4-1 to TRBJ2-3; D ambiguous. The length of the CDR3 is 14 residues. In germline, CDR1 is MGHRA, CDR2 YSYEKL. V lost 4 bases to trimming and J lost 2 bases, with 10 bases between them. Here the CDR3 DNA reads TGCGCCAGCAGCCGCCCTTTAGACACAGATACGCAGTATTTT. Its translation is CASSRPLDTDTQYF.

The gene calls are TRBV3-1 (or the pseudogene TRBV3-2) and TRBJ1-2; possible D gene TRBD1, 5 bases. V dropped 0 bases and J dropped 4 bases, with 9 bases sitting between them. The CDR3 contains 14 residues. CDR1 is LGHDT and CDR2 is YNNKEL in the germline V gene (reference sequence). CDR3 sequence (DNA): TGTGCCAGCAGCCAAGAAGCGGGGCCCTATGGCTACACCTTC. As protein: CASSQEAGPYGYTF.

The gene calls are TRBV7-8 and TRBJ2-3; D call uncertain. Germline lookup yields CDR1 SGHVS and CDR2 FQNEAQ. Between the trimmed V and J ends, which lost 4 bases and 4 bases, there was a span of 12 bases. This CDR3 is built from 14 residues. Here the CDR3 reads CASSSLVAADTQYF. CDR3 DNA: TGTGCCAGCAGCTCCCTCGTTGCGGCAGATACGCAGTATTTT.

The chain employs TRBV7-9 and TRBJ2-5; the match to TRBD2 covers 10 bases. CDR3 length equals 12 residues. V was clipped by 10 bases and J by 3 bases; unmatched bases: 2. CDR1 and CDR2 (germline): SEHNR, FQNEAQ (reference sequence). In DNA form, the CDR3 reads TGTGCCATGCTAGCGGGGGAAGAGACCCAGTACTTC. It is translated as CAMLAGEETQYF.

This rearrangement joins TRBV4-3 to TRBJ1-4, with 8 bases that match TRBD1. Germline-derived CDR1 and CDR2 are LGHNA and YSLEER. With 3 bases clipped from V and 8 bases from J, the junction kept 5 bases outside the gene matches. The CDR3 is 14 residues long. The CDR3 DNA reads TGCGCCAGCAGCCATCGACAGGGGTGGGAAAAACTGTTTTTT. The encoded protein is CASSHRQGWEKLFF.

V usage is TRBV5-4 and J usage is TRBJ2-1, with D possibly being TRBD2 (7 bases). Per germline, CDR1 SGHNT and CDR2 YYREEE (reference sequence). Trimming pared 3 bases from V and 3 bases from J, leaving 16 bases between. There are 16 residues in the CDR3. In DNA, the CDR3 is TGTGCCAGCAGCTGGGGGGGCTCGCGGGGCTACAATGAGCAGTTCTTC. Its translation is CASSWGGSRGYNEQFF.

This chain joins TRBV6-5 and TRBJ2-5, with TRBD1 matching 8 bases. The CDR3 loop spans 15 amino acids. The germline gives CDR1 MNHEY, CDR2 SVGAGI. The trim removed 4 bases at V and 4 bases at J, leaving 8 bases unmatched. CDR3 sequence reads: CASSSTTGEVETQYF. In nucleotides, the CDR3 is TGTGCCAGCAGTTCCACGACAGGGGAGGTAGAGACCCAGTACTTC.

The chain has TRBV19 and TRBJ2-5; D call uncertain. The CDR3 has 13 amino acids. Germline values: CDR1 LNHDA, CDR2 SQIVND (reference sequence). Trimming took off 5 bases at V and 5 bases at J, with 12 bases between the two ends. CDR3 region: CASSSSRVETQYF. The CDR3 nucleotides are TGTGCCAGTAGTTCGTCTAGAGTGGAGACCCAGTACTTC.

This clone has just one count. The chain is built from TRBV2 and TRBJ1-5, with D unclear. Trimming cost V 6 bases and J 0 bases, with 6 bases left between them. This CDR3 is 13 amino acids long. Germline V lookup: CDR1 SNHLY, CDR2 FYNNEI. DNA for the CDR3: TGTGCCAGCAGACAAGATAGCAATCAGCCCCAGCATTTT. Amino acids: CASRQDSNQPQHF.

The V gene is TRBV28, the J gene TRBJ2-3, with TRBD1 identical over 9 bases. Germline V gene sequence: CDR1 MDHEN, CDR2 SYDVKM. Trimming took 8 bases from V and 4 from J; bases not matched to a gene: 7. The CDR3 has 14 residues. CDR3: CASQGQGEADTQYF. For the CDR3, the DNA is TGTGCCAGCCAGGGACAGGGAGAGGCAGATACGCAGTATTTT.

The gene calls are TRBV2 and TRBJ2-5, with TRBD1 matching over 7 bases. Germline CDR1 SNHLY, CDR2 FYNNEI. After removal of 4 bases from V and 2 bases from J, the junction contained 7 bases not matched to a gene. CDR3 length equals 15 residues. CDR3 amino acids: CASSVALQGQETQYF. The CDR3 DNA sequence: TGTGCCAGCAGTGTAGCATTACAGGGGCAAGAGACCCAGTACTTC.

Only one count was recorded for this clone. CDR3 coding DNA: TGTGCCAGCAGCGTTGACAGGGGTGCGTATAATTCACCCCTCCACTTT. This gives the protein CASSVDRGAYNSPLHF. This chain links TRBV6-2 or TRBV6-3 with TRBJ1-6; 8 positions match TRBD1. The CDR3 has 16 residues. Germline V gene lookup returns CDR1 MNHEY and CDR2 SVGEGT. Trimming cost V 6 bases and J 4 bases; bases outside gene matches: 8.

The rearrangement links TRBV7-2 to TRBJ2-5, with D maybe TRBD1 (6 bases). Trimming cost V 2 bases and J 3 bases, with 10 bases left between them. The CDR3 spans 14 residues. Germline CDR1 reads SGHTA; CDR2 reads FQGNSA. CDR3 in amino acids: CASSLPGVKETQYF. CDR3 DNA sequence: TGTGCCAGCAGCTTACCAGGGGTAAAAGAGACCCAGTACTTC.

The chain has TRBV5-1 and TRBJ1-3; perhaps TRBD1 as D (6 bases). Germline V CDR1 and CDR2: SGHRS, YFSETQ. There are 14 residues in the CDR3. V was shortened by 3 bases and J by 2 bases, with 9 bases between the two germline ends. CDR3 nucleotides: TGCGCCAGCAGCTCCAGGACAGCTGGAAACACCATATATTTT. Translating it yields CASSSRTAGNTIYF.

This chain joins TRBV19 and TRBJ2-2, with D possibly matching TRBD1 (6 bases). The CDR3 loop spans 15 amino acids. CDR1 is LNHDA and CDR2 is SQIVND in the germline V gene (reference sequence). The germline V and J ends were trimmed by 8 bases and 5 bases, with 18 bases remaining between them. CDR3 loop: CASVSGTLRTGELFF. The DNA of the CDR3 is TGTGCCAGTGTCTCCGGGACACTTAGGACCGGGGAGCTGTTTTTT. Full variable domain (outside the CDR3, taken from reference TRBV19 and TRBJ2-2): DGGITQSPKYLFRKEGQNVTLSCEQNLNHDAMYWYRQDPGQGLRLIYYSQIVNDFQKGDIAEGYSVSREKKESFPLTVTSAQKNPTAFYLCASVSGTLRTGELFFGEGSRLTVL.

The chain recombines TRBV28 with TRBJ1-5; TRBD1 agrees at 9 bases. CDR1 and CDR2 (germline): MDHEN, SYDVKM. The CDR3 runs 14 residues. The V and J ends lost 6 bases and 2 bases, in that order; junction bases with no gene match: 2. CDR3 DNA: TGTGCCAGCAGCCGGACAGGGGGCAATCAGCCCCAGCATTTT. Translation: CASSRTGGNQPQHF.

The J gene is TRBJ1-4, the V gene TRBV7-9; D may be TRBD1 (5 bases). Germline CDR1 reads SEHNR; CDR2 reads FQNEAQ (reference sequence). This CDR3 has 15 amino acids. V was trimmed by 1 base and J by 5 bases, leaving 11 bases between them. CDR3 nucleotide sequence: TGTGCCAGCAGCTTAGGCGGGGGTACCAATGAAAAACTGTTTTTT. Protein: CASSLGGGTNEKLFF.

Notes on this clone: The identical CDR3 is also encoded by other nucleotide sequences in the sample. The rearrangement uses TRBV28 and TRBJ1-1; D is unclear. Germline V lookup: CDR1 MDHEN, CDR2 SYDVKM. The CDR3 covers 12 residues. Trimming stripped 1 base from V and 2 bases from J, with 2 bases between. CDR3 sequence (DNA): TGTGCCAGCAGTTTATTAAACACTGAAGCTTTCTTT. Encoded protein: CASSLLNTEAFF.

The chain joins TRBV19 to TRBJ1-6, with D hard to call. Germline lookup yields CDR1 LNHDA and CDR2 SQIVND (reference sequence). V lost 5 bases and J lost 3, with 8 bases in between. This CDR3 is built from 14 residues. The CDR3, as DNA: TGTGCCAGTAGTCCTCGCGTCTATAATTCACCCCTCCACTTT. This gives the protein CASSPRVYNSPLHF.